The 27 T cell receptor beta chains given below trace back to one sample, sequenced in a study of T cell changes during pregnancy in multiple sclerosis. Method: immunoSEQ multiplex PCR; TCRdb's copy keeps in-frame clones and lacks some. Here the sample spans tens of thousands of clones, 85% to 95% being singletons. The source material was peripheral blood, sampled after pregnancy. The receptors come from a female donor with multiple sclerosis, enrolled in a pregnancy study.

This clone is a singleton in its sample. The chain recombines TRBV7-8 with TRBJ1-5, with D possibly TRBD1 on 6 matching bases. The germline V and J ends were trimmed by 1 base and 6 bases, with 10 bases remaining between them. The germline V gene encodes CDR1 SGHVS and CDR2 FQNEAQ. This CDR3 spans 14 amino acids. The CDR3 region is CASSLGQVGQPQHF. Here the CDR3 DNA reads TGTGCCAGCAGCTTAGGACAGGTCGGTCAGCCCCAGCATTTT.

The CDR3 spells CASSPQGSISYEQYF. CDR3 DNA sequence: TGTGCCAGCAGCCCCCAGGGGTCTATCTCCTACGAGCAGTACTTC. The V and J genes are TRBV7-3 and TRBJ2-7; D is perhaps TRBD1 (6 bases). Per the germline V gene, CDR1 is SGHTA and CDR2 is FQGTGA. Trimming took 5 bases from V and 0 from J, leaving 14 bases between them. This CDR3 is 15 amino acids long.

The chain carries TRBV2 and TRBJ1-2; D is ambiguous. The germline V gene encodes CDR1 SNHLY and CDR2 FYNNEI. V was pared by 0 bases and J by 3 bases, with 5 bases between. This CDR3 is 13 amino acids long. The CDR3 is CASSEAPDYGYTF. The CDR3 DNA is TGTGCCAGCAGTGAAGCGCCAGACTATGGCTACACCTTC.

V and J are TRBV7-2 and TRBJ2-1, with D perhaps TRBD1 (5 bases). Deletions cut 10 bases from V and 7 bases from J, with 14 bases between. This CDR3 is 12 amino acids long. Germline lookup yields CDR1 SGHTA and CDR2 FQGNSA. The CDR3 spells CATHGRTNEQFF. The CDR3 bases are TGTGCCACCCACGGGCGGACAAATGAGCAGTTCTTC.

The chain uses TRBV21-1 and TRBJ2-7; the table assigns TRBD1, which was not confirmed against the DNA. TRBV21-1 is reported as a pseudogene. The CDR3 contains 14 residues. CDR3 amino acids: CASTLQGTTGEQYF. CDR3 nucleotides: TGTGCCAGCACCCTACAGGGGACCACCGGGGAGCAGTACTTC.

This chain joins TRBV12-5 and TRBJ1-5; D may be TRBD1 (5 bases). The length of the CDR3 is 15 residues. V lost 7 bases and J lost 0, with 13 bases in between. CDR1 LGHNT and CDR2 FRNRAP come from the germline V gene. The CDR3 sequence is CASAPGVHSNQPQHF. The DNA of the CDR3 is TGTGCTAGTGCTCCGGGGGTTCATAGCAATCAGCCCCAGCATTTT.

V and J are TRBV7-9 and TRBJ2-7, with TRBD2 as a possible D gene (6 bases). The CDR3 is 18 residues long. Germline V gives CDR1 SEHNR, CDR2 FQNEAQ (reference sequence). V was clipped by 2 bases and J by 1 base, with 21 bases between them. This chain's CDR3 is CASSLYGGPVQESYEQYF. CDR3 nucleotide sequence: TGTGCCAGCAGCTTATACGGGGGTCCCGTGCAAGAATCCTACGAGCAGTACTTC.

The rearrangement links TRBV6-6 to TRBJ2-5; 7 bases match TRBD1. Looked up from germline, CDR1 is MNHNY and CDR2 is SVGAGI (reference sequence). Unmatched junction bases numbered 10, after V lost 5 bases and J lost 4 bases. CDR3 length: 15 amino acids. The CDR3 region is CASSPTATGSETQYF. Written as DNA, the CDR3 is TGTGCCAGCAGTCCGACCGCGACAGGGTCAGAGACCCAGTACTTC.

The CDR3 loop reads CASSLVAGGPVNEQFF. In nucleotides, the CDR3 is TGCGCCAGCAGCTTGGTAGCGGGAGGGCCAGTCAATGAGCAGTTCTTC. The V and J genes are TRBV5-1 and TRBJ2-1, with 11 bases that match TRBD2. CDR1 is SGHRS and CDR2 is YFSETQ in the germline V gene. The J segment lost 6 bases and the V segment lost 0 bases, leaving 5 bases of the junction unmatched. The CDR3 covers 16 residues.

The chain employs TRBV11-1 and TRBJ2-5; TRBD1 aligns across 11 bases. Germline V gene lookup returns CDR1 SGHAT and CDR2 FQDESV (reference sequence). Losses at the gene ends were 5 bases for V and 5 bases for J; bases not matched to a gene: 4. This CDR3 spans 14 amino acids. The CDR3 spells CASSTRTGGETQYF. The CDR3 bases are TGTGCCAGCAGCACCAGGACAGGGGGCGAGACCCAGTACTTC.

The chain uses TRBV30 and TRBJ1-5; the D gene is possibly TRBD1 (5 bases). Germline loops: CDR1 GTSNPN, CDR2 SVGIG (reference sequence). The length of the CDR3 is 14 residues. Trimming removed 5 bases from V and 2 bases from J, with 13 bases in between. This chain's CDR3 is CAWDSFSGNQPQHF. The CDR3 DNA sequence: TGTGCCTGGGACAGTTTCTCCGGCAATCAGCCCCAGCATTTT.

A remark on this clone: A read error may produce the germline difference seen at one junction end. This chain connects TRBV5-1 to TRBJ1-5; the D gene is possibly TRBD1 (5 bases). Germline V gene data show CDR1 as SGHRS and CDR2 as YFSETQ. The CDR3 is 15 amino acids. CDR3 region: CTSSFSGVSDQPQHF. CDR3 nucleotide sequence: TGCACCAGCAGCTTCTCGGGGGTCTCAGATCAGCCCCAGCATTTT.

The rearrangement uses TRBV10-3 and TRBJ1-1; 7 nucleotides match TRBD1. J was trimmed by 4 bases and V by 5 bases; bases with no gene match: 13. The CDR3 consists of 16 residues. The V gene's germline CDR1 is ENHRY and CDR2 SYGVKD. In DNA form, the CDR3 reads TGTGCCATCAGTCGGCCGGAGGACAGGACGAGCACTGAAGCTTTCTTT. It is translated as CAISRPEDRTSTEAFF.

The V and J genes are TRBV6-5 and TRBJ2-3, with a possible D match to TRBD1 (5 bases). Looked up from germline, CDR1 is MNHEY and CDR2 is SVGAGI. Trimming cost V 10 bases and J 0 bases, with 14 bases left between them. CDR3 size: 14 residues. The CDR3: CATALGQSTDTQYF. CDR3 DNA: TGTGCCACCGCTTTGGGGCAGAGCACAGATACGCAGTATTTT.

The gene calls are TRBV5-8 and TRBJ1-5; no definite D call. V shed 2 bases and J shed 1 base, with 7 bases lying between them. Germline V gene sequence: CDR1 SGHTS, CDR2 YDEGEE. The CDR3 contains 14 residues. The CDR3 nucleotides are TGTGCCAGCAGCTTACTGAGGAGCAATCAGCCCCAGCATTTT. Encoded protein: CASSLLRSNQPQHF.

The gene calls are TRBV6-5 and TRBJ1-1, with unresolved D. Germline CDR1 and CDR2: MNHEY and SVGAGI. V was cut by 2 bases and J by 3 bases, with 16 bases left in between. The CDR3 loop spans 16 amino acids. The CDR3 DNA follows: TGTGCCAGCAGTTACGAAGCTATAGTTTATGACACTGAAGCTTTCTTT. As protein: CASSYEAIVYDTEAFF.

This clone came up once. V is TRBV20-1 and J is TRBJ2-3; D unclear. From germline, CDR1 is DFQATT and CDR2 SNEGSKA (reference sequence). The ends were cut back, 7 bases at V and 6 bases at J, with 11 bases in the middle. The CDR3 totals 11 residues. In nucleotides, the CDR3 is TGCAGTGAGACTCTAGTCGATACGCAGTATTTT. It yields the protein CSETLVDTQYF.

V gene TRBV7-9 combines with J gene TRBJ1-2; the D is unclear. V was shortened by 1 base and J by 4 bases, with 22 bases between the two germline ends. This CDR3 spans 18 amino acids. Germline-derived CDR1 and CDR2 are SEHNR and FQNEAQ (reference sequence). In DNA, the CDR3 is TGTGCCAGCAGCTTAGTATTGGTGACGGAGGATTCCCTCTATGGCTACACCTTC. Translating it yields CASSLVLVTEDSLYGYTF. Complete variable domain (other parts from reference TRBV7-9 and TRBJ1-2): DTGVSQNPRHKITKRGQNVTFRCDPISEHNRLYWYRQTLGQGPEFLTYFQNEAQLEKSRLLSDRFSAERPKGSFSTLEIQRTEQGDSAMYLCASSLVLVTEDSLYGYTFGSGTRLTVV.

V is TRBV7-8 and J is TRBJ2-1; 11 nucleotides agree with TRBD2. The germline V gene has CDR1 SGHVS and CDR2 FQNEAQ. V trimming: 8 bases; J trimming: 0 bases; junction bases outside the gene matches: 12. The CDR3 is 18 residues long. In nucleotides, the CDR3 is TGTGCCAGCCATGATAGCGGGAGGGCCCCCAGCTCCTACAATGAGCAGTTCTTC. Its protein product is CASHDSGRAPSSYNEQFF.

The rearrangement uses TRBV4-2 and TRBJ2-5, with 11 bases that match TRBD2. Germline assignment: CDR1 LGHNA and CDR2 YNFKEQ. With 3 bases clipped from V and 2 bases from J, the junction kept 8 bases outside the gene matches. CDR3 length: 17 amino acids. This chain's CDR3 is CASSQALAGVGQETQYF. CDR3 bases: TGTGCCAGCAGCCAGGCACTAGCGGGAGTCGGGCAAGAGACCCAGTACTTC.

This clone appeared a single time. The V call is TRBV7-2, the J call TRBJ1-6; tentative D call: TRBD1 (6 bases). The CDR3 loop spans 11 amino acids. Germline-derived CDR1 and CDR2 are SGHTA and FQGNSA. Trimming removed 4 bases at V and 15 bases at J, with 10 bases between. The CDR3 sequence is CASSSSGHLHF. The CDR3 nucleotides are TGTGCCAGCAGCTCCTCGGGACACCTCCACTTT.

The chain joins TRBV2 to TRBJ2-7; 7 bases map to TRBD1. There are 15 residues in the CDR3. Germline trimming cut 6 bases from V and 0 bases from J; bases unmatched to any gene: 8. Germline V gene lookup returns CDR1 SNHLY and CDR2 FYNNEI. This CDR3 is CASRGRGGLSYEQYF. Written as DNA, the CDR3 is TGTGCCAGCAGGGGGAGAGGGGGCCTCTCCTACGAGCAGTACTTC.

The rearrangement joins TRBV5-4 to TRBJ2-1; TRBD2 matches at 11 bases. The CDR3 runs to 13 residues. Trimming removed 1 base from V and 9 bases from J; junction bases left unmatched: 0. Germline V gene sequence: CDR1 SGHNT, CDR2 YYREEE (reference sequence). CDR3 sequence reads: CASSLTSGSEQFF. In DNA, the CDR3 is TGTGCCAGCAGCTTGACTAGCGGGAGTGAGCAGTTCTTC.

The chain couples TRBV20-1 to TRBJ2-7, with D uncertain. The V gene lost 3 bases and the J gene lost 5 bases, with 8 bases spanning the gap. Germline assignment: CDR1 DFQATT and CDR2 SNEGSKA (reference sequence). The CDR3 is made up of 11 amino acids. Here the CDR3 reads CSASGGHEQYF. CDR3 nucleotide sequence: TGCAGTGCTAGTGGCGGCCACGAGCAGTACTTC.

The rearrangement uses TRBV7-8 and TRBJ2-2; tentative D call: TRBD1 (6 bases). The CDR3 extends over 14 amino acids. Per the germline V gene, CDR1 is SGHVS and CDR2 is FQNEAQ. The ends were cut back, 4 bases at V and 7 bases at J, with 13 bases in the middle. The DNA for the CDR3 is TGTGCCAGCAGCTCCAGAACAGGGATCGGGGAGCTGTTTTTT. Its translation is CASSSRTGIGELFF. Full variable domain (outside the CDR3, taken from reference TRBV7-8 and TRBJ2-2): GAGVSQSPRYKVAKRGQDVALRCDPISGHVSLFWYQQALGQGPEFLTYFQNEAQLDKSGLPSDRFFAERPEGSVSTLKIQRTQQEDSAVYLCASSSRTGIGELFFGEGSRLTVL.

The chain carries TRBV10-2 and TRBJ1-1; D gene uncertain. Germline values: CDR1 WSHSY, CDR2 SAAADI. The CDR3 is 14 amino acids. Trimming took 2 bases from V and 0 from J, leaving 7 bases between them. CDR3 amino acids: CASSEPGMNTEAFF. DNA for the CDR3: TGCGCCAGCAGTGAGCCGGGAATGAACACTGAAGCTTTCTTT.

The V and J genes are TRBV11-1 and TRBJ2-1; 8 nucleotides agree with TRBD1. The V and J ends lost 5 bases and 4 bases, in that order; junction bases with no gene match: 10. CDR1 and CDR2 from the germline V gene are SGHAT and FQDESV (reference sequence). CDR3 size: 16 residues. The CDR3 DNA follows: TGTGCCAGCAGCATAGATCTCGGACAGGGATACAATGAGCAGTTCTTC. As protein: CASSIDLGQGYNEQFF.